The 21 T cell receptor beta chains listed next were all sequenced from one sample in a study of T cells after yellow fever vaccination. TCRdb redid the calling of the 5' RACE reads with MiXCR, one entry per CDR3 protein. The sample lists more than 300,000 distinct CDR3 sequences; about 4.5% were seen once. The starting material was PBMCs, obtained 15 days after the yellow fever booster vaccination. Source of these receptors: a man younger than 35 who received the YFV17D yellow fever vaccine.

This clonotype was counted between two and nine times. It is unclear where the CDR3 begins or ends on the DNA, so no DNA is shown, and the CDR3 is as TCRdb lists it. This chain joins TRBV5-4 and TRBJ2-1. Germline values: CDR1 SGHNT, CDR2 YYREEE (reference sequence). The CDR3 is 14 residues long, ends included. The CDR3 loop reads CASSFGPGDNEQFF.

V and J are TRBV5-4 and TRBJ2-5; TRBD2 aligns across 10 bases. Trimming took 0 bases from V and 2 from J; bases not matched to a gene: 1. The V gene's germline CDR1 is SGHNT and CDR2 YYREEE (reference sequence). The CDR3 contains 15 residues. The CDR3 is CASSLASGGQETQYF. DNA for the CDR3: TGTGCCAGCAGCTTGGCTAGCGGGGGACAAGAGACCCAGTACTTC.

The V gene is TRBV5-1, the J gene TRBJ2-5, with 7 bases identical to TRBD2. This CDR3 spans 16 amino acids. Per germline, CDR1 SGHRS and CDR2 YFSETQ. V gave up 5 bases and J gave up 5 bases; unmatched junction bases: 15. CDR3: CASSRGNSGGMETQYF. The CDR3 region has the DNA TGCGCCAGCAGTCGCGGTAACTCGGGGGGAATGGAGACCCAGTACTTC.

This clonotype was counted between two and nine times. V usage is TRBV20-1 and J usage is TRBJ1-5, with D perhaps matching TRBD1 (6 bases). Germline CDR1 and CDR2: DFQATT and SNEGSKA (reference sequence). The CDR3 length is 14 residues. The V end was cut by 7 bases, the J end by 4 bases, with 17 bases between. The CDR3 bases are TGCAGTGTCACAGCACAGGGCCTAAATCAGCCCCAGCATTTT. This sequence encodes CSVTAQGLNQPQHF.

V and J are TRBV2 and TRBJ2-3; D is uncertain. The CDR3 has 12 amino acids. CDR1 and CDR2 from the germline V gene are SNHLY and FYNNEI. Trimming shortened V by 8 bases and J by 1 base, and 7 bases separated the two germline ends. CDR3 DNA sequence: TGTGCCAGCGTAGGCGGCACAGATACGCAGTATTTT. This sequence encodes CASVGGTDTQYF.

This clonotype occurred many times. The CDR3: CSAPDSFEAFF. CDR3 sequence (DNA): TGCAGTGCCCCAGACAGTTTTGAAGCTTTCTTT. The gene calls are TRBV20-1 and TRBJ1-1, with D possibly being TRBD1 (5 bases). V was shortened by 6 bases and J by 7 bases, with 12 bases between the two germline ends. The CDR3 has 11 amino acids. Germline CDR1 DFQATT, CDR2 SNEGSKA (reference sequence).

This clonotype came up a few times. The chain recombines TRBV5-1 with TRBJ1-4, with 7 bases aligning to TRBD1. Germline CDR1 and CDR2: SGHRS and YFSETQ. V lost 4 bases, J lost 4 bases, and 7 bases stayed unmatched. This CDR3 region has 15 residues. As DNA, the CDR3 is TGCGCCAGCAGCCGAACCGGGACAGATAATGAAAAACTGTTTTTT. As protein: CASSRTGTDNEKLFF.

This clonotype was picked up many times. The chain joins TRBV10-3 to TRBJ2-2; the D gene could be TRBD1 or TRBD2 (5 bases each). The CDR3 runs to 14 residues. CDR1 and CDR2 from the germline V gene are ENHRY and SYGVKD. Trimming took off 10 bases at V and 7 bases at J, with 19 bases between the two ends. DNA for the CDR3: TGTGCCAGCGAAGGGGATACTAGAGGCGGGGAGCTGTTTTTT. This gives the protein CASEGDTRGGELFF.

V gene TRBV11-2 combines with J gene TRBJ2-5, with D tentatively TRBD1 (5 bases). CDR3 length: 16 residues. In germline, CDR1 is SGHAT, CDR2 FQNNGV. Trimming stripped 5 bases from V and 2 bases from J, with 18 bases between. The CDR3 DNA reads TGTGCCAGCAGCACTACGCTAACAGGAATACAAGAGACCCAGTACTTC. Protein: CASSTTLTGIQETQYF.

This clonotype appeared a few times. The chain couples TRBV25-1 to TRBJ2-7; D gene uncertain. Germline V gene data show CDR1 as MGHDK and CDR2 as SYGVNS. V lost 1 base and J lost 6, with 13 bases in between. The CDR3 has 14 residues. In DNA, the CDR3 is TGTGCCAGCAGTGAATTACCCCCACGCGGCGAGCAGTACGTC. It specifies CASSELPPRGEQYV.

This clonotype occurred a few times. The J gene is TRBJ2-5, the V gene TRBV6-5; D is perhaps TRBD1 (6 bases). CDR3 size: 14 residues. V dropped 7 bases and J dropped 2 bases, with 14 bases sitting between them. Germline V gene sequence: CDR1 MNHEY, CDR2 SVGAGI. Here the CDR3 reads CASTKQGIQETQYF. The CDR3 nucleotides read TGTGCCAGCACCAAACAGGGAATTCAAGAGACCCAGTACTTC.

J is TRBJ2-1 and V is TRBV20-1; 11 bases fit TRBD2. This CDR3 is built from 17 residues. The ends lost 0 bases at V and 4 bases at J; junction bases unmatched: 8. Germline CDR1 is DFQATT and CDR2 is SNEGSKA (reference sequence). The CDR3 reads CSARDRVGTSGYNEQFF. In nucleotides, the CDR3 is TGCAGTGCTAGAGATCGTGTGGGGACTAGCGGATACAATGAGCAGTTCTTC.

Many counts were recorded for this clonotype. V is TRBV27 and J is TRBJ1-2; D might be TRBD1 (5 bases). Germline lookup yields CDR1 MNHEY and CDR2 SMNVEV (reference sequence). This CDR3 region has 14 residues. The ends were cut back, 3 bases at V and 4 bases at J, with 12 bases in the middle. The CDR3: CASSLGRDSYGYTF. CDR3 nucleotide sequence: TGTGCCAGCAGTTTGGGCAGGGACTCCTATGGCTACACCTTC.

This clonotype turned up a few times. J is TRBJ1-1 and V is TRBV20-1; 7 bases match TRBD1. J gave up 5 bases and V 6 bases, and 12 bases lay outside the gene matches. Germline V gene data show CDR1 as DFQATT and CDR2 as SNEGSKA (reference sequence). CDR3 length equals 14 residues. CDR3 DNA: TGCAGTGCCCGACAGGGATTGGGGGAGACTGAAGCTTTCTTT. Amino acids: CSARQGLGETEAFF.

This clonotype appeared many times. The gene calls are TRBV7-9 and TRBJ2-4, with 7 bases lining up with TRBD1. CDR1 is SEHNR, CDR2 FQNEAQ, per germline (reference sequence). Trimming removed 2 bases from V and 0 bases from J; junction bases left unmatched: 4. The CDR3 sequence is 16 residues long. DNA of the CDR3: TGTGCCAGCAGCTTACTACAGGGGTTAGCCAAAAACATTCAGTACTTC. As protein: CASSLLQGLAKNIQYF.

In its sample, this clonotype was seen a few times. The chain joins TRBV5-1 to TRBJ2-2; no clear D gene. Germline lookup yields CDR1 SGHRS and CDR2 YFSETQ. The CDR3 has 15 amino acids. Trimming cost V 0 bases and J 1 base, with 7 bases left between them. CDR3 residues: CASSLVPGNTGELFF. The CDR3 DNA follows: TGCGCCAGCAGCTTGGTGCCAGGGAACACCGGGGAGCTGTTTTTT.

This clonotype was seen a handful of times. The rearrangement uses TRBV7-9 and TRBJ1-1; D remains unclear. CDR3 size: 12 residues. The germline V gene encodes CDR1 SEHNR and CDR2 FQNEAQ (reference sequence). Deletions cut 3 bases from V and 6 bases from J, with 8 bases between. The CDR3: CASSLNKPEAFF. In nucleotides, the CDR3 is TGTGCCAGCAGCTTGAATAAACCTGAAGCTTTCTTT.

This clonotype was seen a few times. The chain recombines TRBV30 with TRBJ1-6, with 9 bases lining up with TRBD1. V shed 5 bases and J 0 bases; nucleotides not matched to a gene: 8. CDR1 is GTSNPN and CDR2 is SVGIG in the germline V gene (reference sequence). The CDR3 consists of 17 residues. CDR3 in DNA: TGTGCCTGGCTGGACAGGGGAGGATTCTCCTATAATTCACCCCTCCACTTT. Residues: CAWLDRGGFSYNSPLHF.

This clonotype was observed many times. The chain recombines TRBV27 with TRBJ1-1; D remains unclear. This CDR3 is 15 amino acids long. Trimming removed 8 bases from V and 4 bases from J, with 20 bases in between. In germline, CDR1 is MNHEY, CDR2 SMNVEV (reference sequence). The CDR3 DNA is TGTGCCAGCGAGCCGTTAGGAGGTGGGGTCACTGAAGCTTTCTTT. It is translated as CASEPLGGGVTEAFF.

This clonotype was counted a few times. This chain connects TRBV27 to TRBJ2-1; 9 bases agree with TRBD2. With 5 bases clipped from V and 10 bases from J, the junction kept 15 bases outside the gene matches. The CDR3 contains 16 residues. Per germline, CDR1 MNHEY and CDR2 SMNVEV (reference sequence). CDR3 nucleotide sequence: TGTGCCAGCAGTATCAGACTAGCGGACCGCTTTTGGGAGCAGTTCTTC. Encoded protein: CASSIRLADRFWEQFF.

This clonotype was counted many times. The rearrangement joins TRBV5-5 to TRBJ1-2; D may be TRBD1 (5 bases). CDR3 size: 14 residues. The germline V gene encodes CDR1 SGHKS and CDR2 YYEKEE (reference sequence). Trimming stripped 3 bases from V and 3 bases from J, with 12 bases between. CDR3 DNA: TGTGCCAGCAGCTCCCAGTGGGGGGACTATGGCTACACCTTC. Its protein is CASSSQWGDYGYTF.